Listed here is a single T cell receptor beta chain. Its antigen remains unidentified. Base-call qualities are not available, and no considerably larger clone is one nucleotide away. The germline V gene (reference sequence) specifies LGHDT as CDR1 and YNNKEL as CDR2. Including cysteine and phenylalanine, the CDR3 has 16 amino acids. Of all the DNA, just the CDR3 is kept, 48 bases in frame from base 1. V and J are truncated by 3 bases and 13 bases respectively, leaving an intervening sequence of 25 bases. Library construction relied on 5' RACE. Sequencing used an Illumina HiSeq 2500. A second PCR of about 6 to 11 cycles was performed with a sample-barcoded 5' primer and a J-beta primer mix. A template-switch 5' adaptor carrying 12 random nucleotides introduced a unique molecular identifier onto each TCR beta cDNA molecule. Each sample yielded at least 2.5 million CDR3-containing paired-end reads. All of the RNA was converted into first-strand cDNA using the Mint cDNA synthesis kit, with a TRBC-specific oligonucleotide serving as the primer. All cDNA was treated with uracil-DNA glycosylase and then went through a first 18-cycle PCR with the universal primers M1SS and BC2_uni_R. On the study's bioinformatics: For normalization, 1 million high-quality reads, each with a distinct molecular identifier, were randomly selected from each sample. Instead of being binned into consensus sequences, reads that shared molecular identifiers were thrown out. MiTCR, run with a Q25 quality threshold and the strictest error-elimination algorithm, handled CDR3 identification, clonotype clustering and error correction. Lower-bound total TCR beta diversity was estimated with a nonparametric unseen species model using Euler transformation. TCRdb trimmed public reads at Q25 via fastp, called clones via MiXCR and kept in-frame beta chains. Rows merge per CDR3 protein into single entries with the most common DNA and genes. The V and J calls were not made by the authors but by TCRdb's processing. The sample table contains fewer than 1 million distinct CDR3 sequences; only one count was recorded for approximately 44% of them. Of the sample, roughly a fifth is held by the ten largest clones.

Systemically healthy Caucasian individuals from Russia, some 40 in total and aged about 6 to 95 years, were included as donors. Each donor gave 9.5 to 10 milliliters of peripheral blood, drawn into EDTA-treated Vacutainer tubes. PBMCs were isolated by Ficoll-Paque density-gradient centrifugation, with at least 7 million obtained per sample. Total RNA was extracted from PBMCs with Trizol reagent, with at least 5.5 micrograms obtained per sample. For every donor, flow cytometry on a PBMC aliquot measured the percentage of naive CD45RAhigh/CD27high T cells. This sample is drawn from a study of blood T cells in healthy people across ages (dated by TCRdb to 2014 to 2015). About the full investigation: In model experiments, template switching captured about one uniquely barcoded TCR beta cDNA molecule for every two T cells. The study measured age-related changes in TCR beta repertoire diversity using deep sequencing normalized with unique cDNA molecular identifiers. Four age groups were formed from the donors: young (average approximately 15 years), middle-aged (more than 35), aged (62) and long-lived (about 80). To avoid experimental bias, donors of different ages were distributed randomly across sequencing lanes. Two additional independent replicas of 1 million unique cDNA reads from the same blood draw were analyzed for two donors (one aged 18 to 29 and one aged 80 or older). Paper-wide results and their limitations: A strong correlation was found between observed TCR beta diversity and the percentage of naive T cells measured by flow cytometry. Estimates of total diversity based on one million sequenced T cells were regarded as lower bounds and as underestimates. Donor CMV infection status was unknown, potentially confounding age-related changes in expanded clonotypes. Bulk unsorted PBMC profiling prevented conclusive comparison of naive and antigen-experienced compartments. Observed TCR beta diversity per million T cells fell roughly linearly with age, and a significant reduction was already apparent by age roughly 40. The long-lived group showed more naive CD4+ T cells, fewer expanded clones and increased TCR diversity than the aged group, suggesting age selection.

The V and J genes are TRBV3-1 and TRBJ2-4, with TRBD1 as a weak D call on 6 bases. Source material: blood. The clonotype comes from a man aged 60 to 75 in good health. The nucleotide sequence is given as TGTGCCAGCAGCCAGAACAGGGCGTGGACCAGGGCTGGGCAGTACTTC. Its amino acids are CASSQNRAWTRAGQYF.